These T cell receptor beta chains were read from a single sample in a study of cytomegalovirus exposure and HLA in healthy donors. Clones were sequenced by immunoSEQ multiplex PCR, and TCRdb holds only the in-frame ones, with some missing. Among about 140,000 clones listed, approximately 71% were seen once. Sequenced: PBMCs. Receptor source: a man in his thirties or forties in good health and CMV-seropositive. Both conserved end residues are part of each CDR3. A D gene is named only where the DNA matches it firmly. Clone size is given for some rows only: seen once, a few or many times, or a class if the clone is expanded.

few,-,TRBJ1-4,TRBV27,TGTGCCAGCAGTGAGGACAGATCGGGGAAAAAACTGTTTTTT,CASSEDRSGKKLFF
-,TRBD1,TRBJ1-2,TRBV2,TGTGCCAGCAGTGAAGCGCCGGACAGGGTGAAAAGTGGCTACACCTTC,CASSEAPDRVKSGYTF
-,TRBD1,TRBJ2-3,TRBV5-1,TGCGCCAGCAGTTCCACCGGGACAGGGGGGACAGATACGCAGTATTTT,CASSSTGTGGTDTQYF
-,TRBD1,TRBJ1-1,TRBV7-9,TGTGCCAGCAGCTTATCGCAGGGGGTCCCTGAAGCTTTCTTT,CASSLSQGVPEAFF
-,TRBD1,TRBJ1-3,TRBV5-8,TGTGCCAGCAGTTTCGACAGGGGGCAAGGAAACACCATATATTTT,CASSFDRGQGNTIYF
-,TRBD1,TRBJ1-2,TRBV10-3,TGTGCCATCAGTTCAGGGACAGACTATGGCTACACCTTC,CAISSGTDYGYTF
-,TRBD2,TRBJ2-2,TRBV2,TGTGCCAGCAAAGCTAGCGGGACCGACACCGGGGAGCTGTTTTTT,CASKASGTDTGELFF
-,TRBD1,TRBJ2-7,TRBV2,TGTGCCACTCCCGGGACAGGGAGTCCTAACCCCGACGAGCAGTACTTC,CATPGTGSPNPDEQYF
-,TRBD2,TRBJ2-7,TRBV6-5,TGTGCCAGCAGTTACTCCCTAGCGGGGTCCTACGAGCAGTACTTC,CASSYSLAGSYEQYF
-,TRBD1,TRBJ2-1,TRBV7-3,TGTGCCAGCAGCTTAGGCCCGGGACAGGGGGCATATGAGCAGTTCTTC,CASSLGPGQGAYEQFF
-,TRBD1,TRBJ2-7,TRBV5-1,TGCGCCAGCAGCTCATACAGGGACAGGGGCTACGAGCAGTACTTC,CASSSYRDRGYEQYF
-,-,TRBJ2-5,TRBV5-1,TGCGCCACTAGGGGTGACTTTAAGGAGACCCAGTACTTC,CATRGDFKETQYF
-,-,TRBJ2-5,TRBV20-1,TGCAGTTTCGGGATCGGGGAGACCCAGTACTTC,CSFGIGETQYF
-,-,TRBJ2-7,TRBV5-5,TGTGCCAGCAGCTCAAGACTAGGGGCGTACGAGCAGTACTTC,CASSSRLGAYEQYF
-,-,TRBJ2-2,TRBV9,TGTGCCAGCAGTGCGGCGAACACCGGGGAGCTGTTTTTT,CASSAANTGELFF
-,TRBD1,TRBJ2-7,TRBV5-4,TGTGCCAGCAGCTCTCAGGGGGACGAGCAGTACTTC,CASSSQGDEQYF
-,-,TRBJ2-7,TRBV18,TGTGCCAGCTCACCACCAGGGGAAGGTTCCGGCTACGAGCAGTACTTC,CASSPPGEGSGYEQYF
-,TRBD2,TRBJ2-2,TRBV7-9,TGTTCCAGCAGCCCGACCCCGGGAGGGGCCGGGGAGCTGTTTTTT,CSSSPTPGGAGELFF
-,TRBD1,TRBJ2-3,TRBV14,TGTGCCAGCAGCCATAAACAGGGGCTCACAGATACGCAGTATTTT,CASSHKQGLTDTQYF
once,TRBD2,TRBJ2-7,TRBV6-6,TGTGCCAGCAGTTACCCCCGGGAGGGCCTTTACGAGCAGTACTTC,CASSYPREGLYEQYF
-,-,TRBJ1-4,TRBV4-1,TGCGCCAGCAGCCCTGAGGGTCTAGGAAGTGAAAAACTGTTTTTT,CASSPEGLGSEKLFF
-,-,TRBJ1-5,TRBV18,TGTGCCAGCTCACCACAGACGGGTAGGGGTCAGCCCCAGCATTTT,CASSPQTGRGQPQHF
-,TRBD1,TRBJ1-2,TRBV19,TGTGCCAGTAAGAGTATGGGACAGACTAACTATGGCTACACCTTC,CASKSMGQTNYGYTF